These 25 T cell receptor beta chains originate from one sample sequenced in a study of Ad26.COV2.S vaccination and SARS-CoV-2 variants. Some clones are missing from TCRdb's copy, which holds only in-frame ones; the method was immunoSEQ multiplex PCR. Counted here are approximately 360,000 clones, about 83% occurring once; the ten biggest clones make up just under 7.5%. The treatment here: around 19 received Ad26.COV2.S at low or high dose, single or two shots; about 5 received placebo; per-sample allocation not given. Specimen acquisition occurred on day 63 following the initial vaccine or placebo injection. Sequencing used peripheral blood, obtained in a trial of Ad26.COV2.S vaccine versus placebo. These TCRs come from a person aged 18 to 65 who received the Ad26.COV2.S COVID-19 vaccine or a placebo.

The chain is built from TRBV5-1 and TRBJ2-3; D possibly matches TRBD1 or TRBD2 (6 bases each). CDR1 is SGHRS, CDR2 YFSETQ, per germline. This CDR3 is 17 amino acids long. V lost 4 bases and J 4 bases, leaving 22 bases between the germline ends. The chain's CDR3 is CASSAGTGALKADTQYF. The CDR3 DNA reads as TGCGCCAGCAGCGCGGGAACGGGGGCCCTCAAGGCAGATACGCAGTATTTT.

The V and J genes are TRBV9 and TRBJ2-5; 10 nucleotides align to TRBD2. Losses at the gene ends were 4 bases for V and 5 bases for J; bases not matched to a gene: 8. Per the germline V gene, CDR1 is SGDLS and CDR2 is YYNGEE. The CDR3 is made up of 15 amino acids. The CDR3: CASSLAGGRGETQYF. The CDR3 DNA reads TGTGCCAGCAGCTTAGCGGGGGGCAGGGGGGAGACCCAGTACTTC.

The chain recombines TRBV12-3 or TRBV12-4 with TRBJ2-3; D gene ambiguous. The CDR3 spans 13 residues. Trimming took off 0 bases at V and 11 bases at J, with 12 bases between the two ends. CDR3 residues: CASSLAVRREQYF. For the CDR3, the DNA is TGTGCCAGCAGTTTAGCGGTCCGGAGAGAGCAGTATTTT.

The rearrangement links TRBV5-6 to TRBJ2-5; 7 nucleotides agree with TRBD2. Losses at the gene ends were 4 bases for V and 7 bases for J; bases not matched to a gene: 19. The germline V gene has CDR1 SGHDT and CDR2 YYEEEE. The CDR3 contains 17 residues. CDR3 protein: CASSLVLADPSRGTQYF. The CDR3, as DNA: TGTGCCAGCAGCCTGGTTCTAGCGGACCCTTCAAGGGGGACCCAGTACTTC.

This sequence joins TRBV29-1 and TRBJ2-3; 7 bases line up with TRBD2. CDR3 length: 14 residues. Trimming at V came to 4 bases and at J to 2 bases, leaving 6 bases not matched to a gene. Germline CDR1 and CDR2: SQVTM and ANQGSEA. CDR3 DNA sequence: TGCAGCGTTGCCGGAGGGGACTACACAGATACGCAGTATTTT. Its translation is CSVAGGDYTDTQYF.

The chain uses TRBV29-1 and TRBJ1-5; D unclear. There are 14 residues in the CDR3. Germline V gene lookup returns CDR1 SQVTM and CDR2 ANQGSEA. V was trimmed by 0 bases and J by 7 bases, leaving 13 bases between them. This CDR3 reads CSVEDSRPGQPQHF. The CDR3 region has the DNA TGCAGCGTTGAAGATTCCAGGCCGGGACAGCCCCAGCATTTT.

V gene TRBV24-1 combines with J gene TRBJ2-7; no definite D call. Trimming removed 0 bases from V and 4 bases from J, with 3 bases in between. The germline V gene encodes CDR1 KGHDR and CDR2 SFDVKD. The length of the CDR3 is 12 residues. CDR3 loop: CATSDLGYEQYF. The CDR3 DNA reads TGTGCCACCAGTGATTTGGGGTACGAGCAGTACTTC.

This sequence joins TRBV7-9 and TRBJ2-5, with D unclear. The CDR3 covers 14 residues. Trimming removed 3 bases from V and 3 bases from J, with 11 bases in between. Germline-derived CDR1 and CDR2 are SEHNR and FQNEAQ (reference sequence). DNA of the CDR3: TGTGCCAGCAGCTTTGGATACTCGGAAGAGACCCAGTACTTC. Its protein is CASSFGYSEETQYF.

This clone has a single count. The chain joins TRBV5-1 to TRBJ2-1; 13 bases are shared with TRBD2. Germline V gene sequence: CDR1 SGHRS, CDR2 YFSETQ. The CDR3 is made up of 14 amino acids. V lost 7 bases, J lost 7 bases, and 5 bases stayed unmatched. The chain's CDR3 is CASAGTSGTNEQFF. Written as DNA, the CDR3 is TGCGCCAGCGCCGGGACTAGCGGGACGAATGAGCAGTTCTTC.

CDR3 protein: CASSPGQGLNGYTF. CDR3 in DNA: TGTGCCAGCAGCCCCGGACAGGGACTGAATGGCTACACCTTC. The chain couples TRBV5-6 to TRBJ1-2, with TRBD1 identical over 8 bases. Trimming cost V 4 bases and J 6 bases; bases outside gene matches: 8. The CDR3 runs 14 residues. In germline, CDR1 is SGHDT, CDR2 YYEEEE.

The chain is built from TRBV19 and TRBJ2-1; D is ambiguous. The V gene's germline CDR1 is LNHDA and CDR2 SQIVND (reference sequence). V was clipped by 5 bases and J by 3 bases, with 8 bases between them. CDR3 length: 13 amino acids. The CDR3 region is CASSATYYNEQFF. The DNA for the CDR3 is TGTGCCAGTAGTGCCACCTACTACAATGAGCAGTTCTTC.

The chain employs TRBV7-2 and TRBJ2-5; 7 nucleotides agree with TRBD1. The trim removed 4 bases at V and 2 bases at J, leaving 4 bases unmatched. Germline V gene lookup returns CDR1 SGHTA and CDR2 FQGNSA. CDR3 length: 14 residues. The CDR3 sequence is CASSSTGAQETQYF. The DNA for the CDR3 is TGTGCCAGCAGCTCTACAGGGGCTCAAGAGACCCAGTACTTC.

The chain has TRBV6-8 and TRBJ2-5; 9 bases fit TRBD2. Germline loops: CDR1 MNHGY, CDR2 SAAAGT. CDR3 length equals 19 residues. The V segment lost 10 bases and the J segment 2 bases; nucleotides outside the gene matches: 23. The chain's CDR3 is CAKRGPSREGSGSQETQYF. The CDR3 DNA sequence: TGTGCCAAAAGAGGGCCCTCGCGCGAGGGTAGCGGGAGTCAAGAGACCCAGTACTTC.

The chain has TRBV5-1 and TRBJ2-2; TRBD1 or TRBD2 may be the D gene (5 bases each). Germline V lookup: CDR1 SGHRS, CDR2 YFSETQ. CDR3 length: 13 amino acids. Trimming took off 6 bases at V and 4 bases at J, with 10 bases between the two ends. CDR3 loop: CASKEGTTGELFF. The CDR3 coding sequence is TGCGCCAGCAAAGAGGGGACCACCGGGGAGCTGTTTTTT.

This clone was counted a single time. This rearrangement joins TRBV25-1 to TRBJ1-6; 7 bases are a match to TRBD1. Trimming cost V 7 bases and J 7 bases; bases outside gene matches: 7. The germline V gene has CDR1 MGHDK and CDR2 SYGVNS. CDR3 length: 14 residues. The CDR3 region has the DNA TGTGCCAGCAAGTCCCAGGGGGAAAATTCACCCCTCCACTTT. Encoded protein: CASKSQGENSPLHF.

The V and J genes are TRBV11-3 and TRBJ2-5; D is ambiguous. Germline V CDR1 and CDR2: SGHNT, YENEEA. This CDR3 region has 15 residues. V was cut by 1 base and J by 4 bases, with 13 bases left in between. The CDR3 loop reads CASSLGISAGETQYF. Here the CDR3 DNA reads TGTGCCAGCAGCTTAGGTATATCGGCCGGAGAGACCCAGTACTTC.

This clone has a handful of counts. The chain carries TRBV4-1 and TRBJ1-4; TRBD1 aligns across 7 bases. The CDR3 consists of 14 residues. CDR1 and CDR2 from the germline V gene are MGHRA and YSYEKL. The trim removed 3 bases at V and 13 bases at J, leaving 11 bases unmatched. The CDR3 region is CASSHEEGQIRLFF. In DNA, the CDR3 is TGCGCCAGCAGCCACGAGGAGGGACAGATTCGACTGTTTTTT.

The chain uses TRBV11-3 and TRBJ2-5; no definite D call. This CDR3 comprises 14 residues. V lost 3 bases and J lost 2, with 10 bases in between. CDR1 is SGHNT, CDR2 YENEEA, per germline. CDR3 loop: CASSFELLQETQYF. CDR3 sequence (DNA): TGTGCCAGCAGCTTTGAATTGCTACAAGAGACCCAGTACTTC.

The chain links TRBV5-1 to TRBJ2-1; 13 bases line up with TRBD2. Unmatched junction bases numbered 17, after V lost 0 bases and J lost 11 bases. The CDR3 totals 19 residues. Per germline, CDR1 SGHRS and CDR2 YFSETQ. CDR3 residues: CASSLAILTGTSGEGQQFF. CDR3 nucleotide sequence: TGCGCCAGCAGCTTGGCCATACTGACCGGGACTAGCGGGGAGGGGCAGCAGTTCTTC.

This chain uses TRBV20-1 with TRBJ1-2; D not resolved. The V gene lost 5 bases and the J gene lost 7 bases, with 11 bases spanning the gap. There are 11 residues in the CDR3. From germline, CDR1 is DFQATT and CDR2 SNEGSKA (reference sequence). CDR3 protein: CSAPRVPGYTF. CDR3 nucleotide sequence: TGCAGTGCTCCCCGGGTCCCTGGCTACACCTTC.

The chain combines TRBV14 with TRBJ2-3, with 9 nucleotides matching TRBD2. With V trimmed by 2 bases and J by 1 base, 4 bases remained unmatched. Germline-derived CDR1 and CDR2 are SGHDN and FVKESK. The CDR3 is made up of 16 amino acids. The CDR3 loop reads CASSQLAGRGTDTQYF. CDR3 DNA sequence: TGTGCCAGCAGCCAACTAGCGGGACGGGGCACAGATACGCAGTATTTT.

The gene calls are TRBV4-1 and TRBJ2-5; 9 bases map to TRBD2. CDR3 length: 13 residues. The V gene's germline CDR1 is MGHRA and CDR2 YSYEKL. V lost 4 bases to trimming and J lost 5 bases; unmatched junction nucleotides: 2. CDR3 sequence (DNA): TGCGCCAGCAGCCGACTAGCGGTTGAGACCCAGTACTTC. It is translated as CASSRLAVETQYF.

The chain combines TRBV4-2 with TRBJ2-5, with 7 positions matching TRBD1. CDR3 length: 17 residues. Germline-derived CDR1 and CDR2 are LGHNA and YNFKEQ. The V segment lost 4 bases and the J segment 5 bases; nucleotides outside the gene matches: 16. The CDR3 region has the DNA TGTGCCAGCAGCCGGGAAAAGGGGGCGAGGGCCCAGGAGACCCAGTACTTC. Its translation: CASSREKGARAQETQYF.

The V gene is TRBV6-5, the J gene TRBJ1-5; D ambiguous. Deletions cut 7 bases from V and 0 bases from J, with 13 bases between. Germline CDR1 and CDR2: MNHEY and SVGAGI. The CDR3 extends over 15 amino acids. CDR3 bases: TGTGCCAGCAATCCCTACGGGTATAGCAATCAGCCCCAGCATTTT. This sequence encodes CASNPYGYSNQPQHF.

The chain links TRBV7-2 to TRBJ1-5, with D hard to call. This CDR3 is built from 15 residues. Between the trimmed V and J ends, which lost 1 base and 5 bases, there was a span of 12 bases. Germline CDR1 reads SGHTA; CDR2 reads FQGNSA. The CDR3, as DNA: TGTGCCAGCAGCTTAGTGAGGGTCGGGGATCAGCCCCAGCATTTT. This translates into CASSLVRVGDQPQHF.